The rows below give T cell receptor beta chains drawn from one sample of a study of tumor-infiltrating lymphocytes in localized non-small cell lung cancer. Generated by immunoSEQ multiplex PCR, the TCRdb table keeps only in-frame clones and is missing some. The data hold around 6,700 clones, with about 82% observed a single time. Source material: uninvolved lung tissue not adjacent to the tumor. These receptors all stem from a human donor with non-small cell lung cancer. The CDR3 runs from the conserved cysteine through the conserved F or W. The order of the fields is V gene, clone size, D gene, J gene, CDR3 DNA, CDR3 protein. The D gene is left open where the match is weak. A row's size may be missing; if present it is once, few, many or a size class.

V: TRBV2; size: .; D: .; J: TRBJ1-3; DNA: TGTGCCAGCAGTGCAGACACGGAAATCTCTGGAAACACCATATATTTT; CDR3: CASSADTEISGNTIYF
V: TRBV28; size: .; D: .; J: TRBJ1-2; DNA: TGTGCCAGCAGTCTAACAGTTGTCTATGGCTACACCTTC; CDR3: CASSLTVVYGYTF
V: TRBV15; size: .; D: .; J: TRBJ2-2; DNA: TGTGCCACCAGCAGAGTATCGGAGGCCGGGGAGCTGTTTTTT; CDR3: CATSRVSEAGELFF
V: TRBV6-6; size: .; D: .; J: TRBJ2-4; DNA: TGTGCCAGCAGTTACTCCGTGGGACATGGGAATCAGTACTTC; CDR3: CASSYSVGHGNQYF
V: TRBV19; size: once; D: .; J: TRBJ2-3; DNA: TGTGCCAGTAGACAGGGTGGGGGAGATACGCAGTATTTT; CDR3: CASRQGGGDTQYF
V: TRBV28; size: .; D: .; J: TRBJ1-5; DNA: TGTGCCAGCTCAACTGGAGAGTTGGGTCAGCCCCAGCATTTT; CDR3: CASSTGELGQPQHF
V: TRBV7-8; size: .; D: .; J: TRBJ1-3; DNA: TGTGCCAGCAGCCCTAGGATTATTGGAAACACCATATATTTT; CDR3: CASSPRIIGNTIYF
V: TRBV2; size: .; D: .; J: TRBJ2-3; DNA: TGTGCCAGCAGTCGGGGGCAGGCAGATACGCAGTATTTT; CDR3: CASSRGQADTQYF
V: TRBV19; size: .; D: .; J: TRBJ2-7; DNA: TGTGCGAGTAGTCCGGGAGTGTTGAACGAGCAGTACTTC; CDR3: CASSPGVLNEQYF
V: TRBV7-2; size: .; D: .; J: TRBJ1-1; DNA: TGTGCCAGCAGCTCCGGGGGGGGGTTAACTGAAGCTTTCTTT; CDR3: CASSSGGGLTEAFF
V: TRBV5-4; size: once; D: TRBD2; J: TRBJ2-7; DNA: TGTGCCAGCAGCCGGTGGCCGGGAGGACCGAATTACGAGCAGTACTTC; CDR3: CASSRWPGGPNYEQYF
V: TRBV4-2; size: .; D: TRBD2; J: TRBJ2-7; DNA: TGTGCCAGCAGCCAAATCGCTAGCGGGAGGCTCCACGAGCAGTACTTC; CDR3: CASSQIASGRLHEQYF
V: TRBV4-1; size: .; D: .; J: TRBJ2-7; DNA: TGCGCCAGCAGCCACCGTGCGGACAGCCTTAGCTCCTACGAGCAGTACTTC; CDR3: CASSHRADSLSSYEQYF
V: TRBV7-9; size: .; D: .; J: TRBJ2-5; DNA: TGTGCCAGCAGCTTAGTTTCGGTACAAGAGACCCAGTACTTC; CDR3: CASSLVSVQETQYF
V: TRBV7-9; size: .; D: .; J: TRBJ2-5; DNA: TGTGCCAGCAGCTTTGGTCAAGCGGGAGAGACCCAGTACTTC; CDR3: CASSFGQAGETQYF
V: TRBV25-1; size: .; D: .; J: TRBJ2-7; DNA: TGTGCCAGCAGTCCCCTTCACGAGCAGTACTTC; CDR3: CASSPLHEQYF
V: TRBV19; size: .; D: .; J: TRBJ1-1; DNA: TGTGCCAGTACCGATGTCGGGAAAGCTTTCTTT; CDR3: CASTDVGKAFF
V: TRBV2; size: few; D: .; J: TRBJ1-2; DNA: TGTGCCAGCGTGGGGCTCAGGGCATACACCTTC; CDR3: CASVGLRAYTF
V: TRBV7-9; size: .; D: .; J: TRBJ1-5; DNA: TGTGCCAGCAGCTTAGGAGACAACCCTTGGGAGGCCCAGCATTTT; CDR3: CASSLGDNPWEAQHF
V: TRBV6-5; size: .; D: .; J: TRBJ1-5; DNA: TGTGCCAGCAGTTCCGTGCAGGGCCAGCCCCAGCATTTT; CDR3: CASSSVQGQPQHF
V: TRBV11-1; size: .; D: .; J: TRBJ2-1; DNA: TGTGCCAGCACGGGACGGGGCTCTTACTCCTACAATGAGCAGTTCTTC; CDR3: CASTGRGSYSYNEQFF
V: TRBV11-2; size: .; D: .; J: TRBJ2-7; DNA: TGTGCCAGCAGCAAGACCCAGAAATACGAGCAGTACTTC; CDR3: CASSKTQKYEQYF
V: TRBV27; size: medium-sized; D: TRBD2; J: TRBJ2-3; DNA: TGTGCCAGCGTTGCTGCGGGAGAGGCAGATACGCAGTATTTT; CDR3: CASVAAGEADTQYF
V: TRBV7-6; size: .; D: TRBD1; J: TRBJ2-7; DNA: TGTGCCAGCAGCCAAATGGACAGGGGTGGTCGCGAGCAGTACTTC; CDR3: CASSQMDRGGREQYF
V: TRBV6-1; size: .; D: TRBD1; J: TRBJ1-1; DNA: TGTGCCAGCAGTGGACAGGGGGCGCGGTACACTGAAGCTTTCTTT; CDR3: CASSGQGARYTEAFF
V: TRBV7-9; size: .; D: TRBD1; J: TRBJ2-7; DNA: TGTGCCAGCAGCGCGAGACAGGGATATTCTGAGCAGTACTTC; CDR3: CASSARQGYSEQYF
V: TRBV6-1; size: .; D: TRBD2; J: TRBJ2-7; DNA: TGTGCCAGCAGTGATTTGCTTAGCGGGAGAATTTCCGTCTCCTACGAGCAGTACTTC; CDR3: CASSDLLSGRISVSYEQYF
V: TRBV11-1; size: .; D: .; J: TRBJ2-2; DNA: TGTGCCAGCAGCTATCAGTTAAACACCGGGGAGCTGTTTTTT; CDR3: CASSYQLNTGELFF
V: TRBV19; size: once; D: .; J: TRBJ2-7; DNA: TGTGCCAGTAGTATAGGGCAAAGGAGGGGACAGTACTTC; CDR3: CASSIGQRRGQYF
V: TRBV7-2; size: once; D: .; J: TRBJ1-1; DNA: TGTGCCAGCAGGTCCCCGGGGCCGACAACATATGAAGCTTTCTTT; CDR3: CASRSPGPTTYEAFF
V: TRBV10-3; size: few; D: .; J: TRBJ2-7; DNA: TGTGCCATCGCTTTGCGAGCCTACGAGCAGTACTTC; CDR3: CAIALRAYEQYF
V: TRBV29-1; size: .; D: .; J: TRBJ1-1; DNA: TGCAGCGTTGATCGGGGGATGGCTTTCTTT; CDR3: CSVDRGMAFF
V: TRBV2; size: .; D: TRBD2; J: TRBJ2-1; DNA: TGTGCCAGCAACCCTCCATTAGCGGGGGGGCGGAATGAGCAGTTCTTC; CDR3: CASNPPLAGGRNEQFF
V: TRBV25-1; size: .; D: .; J: TRBJ1-2; DNA: TGTGCCAGCAGGGCACTCGAGTATGGCTACACCTTC; CDR3: CASRALEYGYTF
V: TRBV28; size: .; D: .; J: TRBJ1-6; DNA: TGTGCCAGCAGGGGGGCGCTAGGGCGATGGAATTCACCCCTCCACTTT; CDR3: CASRGALGRWNSPLHF
V: TRBV9; size: .; D: .; J: TRBJ1-6; DNA: TGTGCCAGCAGCCTCCCCAATTCACCCCTCCACTTT; CDR3: CASSLPNSPLHF
V: TRBV11-3; size: .; D: .; J: TRBJ1-3; DNA: TGTGCCAGCAGCCAAACCGGGGACTCTGGAAACACCATATATTTT; CDR3: CASSQTGDSGNTIYF
V: TRBV4-3; size: .; D: TRBD1; J: TRBJ2-7; DNA: TGCGCCAGCAGCCAAGAGACAGGGGGAAGCTACGAGCAGTACTTC; CDR3: CASSQETGGSYEQYF
V: TRBV5-8; size: few; D: TRBD1; J: TRBJ1-5; DNA: TGTGCCAGCAGCCCTGGACAGGCGACTCCGCCCCAGCATTTT; CDR3: CASSPGQATPPQHF
V: TRBV5-4; size: once; D: TRBD1; J: TRBJ2-3; DNA: TGTGCCAGCAGCTTGGGGACAGGGGCCACAGATACGCAGTATTTT; CDR3: CASSLGTGATDTQYF
V: TRBV6-5; size: .; D: TRBD1; J: TRBJ1-1; DNA: TGTGCCAGCAGTCCCCTTCGGACAGGATATACTGAAGCTTTCTTT; CDR3: CASSPLRTGYTEAFF
V: TRBV5-6; size: .; D: .; J: TRBJ2-3; DNA: TGTGCCAGCAGCTCTCCAGGATCGGATACGCAGTATTTT; CDR3: CASSSPGSDTQYF
V: TRBV19; size: .; D: TRBD1; J: TRBJ2-7; DNA: TGTGCCAGTAGTTCCTCGGACAGGGGACGTTTGTACGAGCAGTACTTC; CDR3: CASSSSDRGRLYEQYF
V: TRBV5-5; size: once; D: .; J: TRBJ2-1; DNA: TGTGCCAGCAGCTTGGAGGTAGGGCTCTACAATGAGCAGTTCTTC; CDR3: CASSLEVGLYNEQFF